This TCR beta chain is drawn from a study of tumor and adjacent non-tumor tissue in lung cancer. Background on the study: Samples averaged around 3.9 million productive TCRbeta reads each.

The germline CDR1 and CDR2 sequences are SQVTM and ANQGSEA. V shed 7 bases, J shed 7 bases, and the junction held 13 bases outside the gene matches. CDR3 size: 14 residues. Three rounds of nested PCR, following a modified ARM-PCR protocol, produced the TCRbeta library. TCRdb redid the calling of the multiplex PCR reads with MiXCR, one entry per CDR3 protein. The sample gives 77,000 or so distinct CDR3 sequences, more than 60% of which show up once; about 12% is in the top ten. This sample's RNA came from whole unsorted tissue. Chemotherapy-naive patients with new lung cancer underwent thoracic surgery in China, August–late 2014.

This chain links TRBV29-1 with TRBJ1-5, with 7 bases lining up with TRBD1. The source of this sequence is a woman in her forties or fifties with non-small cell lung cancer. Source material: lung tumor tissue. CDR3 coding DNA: TGCAGCGCAGCTCACAGGGGAATCAACCAGCCCCAGCATTTT. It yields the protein CSAAHRGINQPQHF.